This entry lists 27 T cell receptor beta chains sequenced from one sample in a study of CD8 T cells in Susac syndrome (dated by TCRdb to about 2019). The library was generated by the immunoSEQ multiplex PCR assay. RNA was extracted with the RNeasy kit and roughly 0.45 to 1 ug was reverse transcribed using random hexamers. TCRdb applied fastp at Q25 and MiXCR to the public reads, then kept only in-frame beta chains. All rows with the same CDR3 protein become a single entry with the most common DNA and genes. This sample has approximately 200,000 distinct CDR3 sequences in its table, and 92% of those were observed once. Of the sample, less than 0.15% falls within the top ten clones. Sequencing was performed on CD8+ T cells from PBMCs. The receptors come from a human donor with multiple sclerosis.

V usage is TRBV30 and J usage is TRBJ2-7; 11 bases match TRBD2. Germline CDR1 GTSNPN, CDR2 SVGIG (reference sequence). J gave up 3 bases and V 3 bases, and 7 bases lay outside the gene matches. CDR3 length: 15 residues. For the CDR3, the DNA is TGTGCCTGGAGAAGCTTAGGACTAGCGGGCTACGAGCAGTACTTC. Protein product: CAWRSLGLAGYEQYF.

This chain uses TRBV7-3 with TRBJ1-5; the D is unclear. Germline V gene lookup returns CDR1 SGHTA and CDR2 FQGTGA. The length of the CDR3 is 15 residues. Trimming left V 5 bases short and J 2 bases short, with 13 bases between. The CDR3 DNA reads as TGTGCCAGCAGCCCTCGGGGAGGTGGCAATCAGCCCCAGCATTTT. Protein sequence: CASSPRGGGNQPQHF.

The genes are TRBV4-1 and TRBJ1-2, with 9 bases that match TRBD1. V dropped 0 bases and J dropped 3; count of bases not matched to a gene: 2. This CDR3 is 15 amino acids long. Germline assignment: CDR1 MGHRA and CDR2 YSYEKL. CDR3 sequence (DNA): TGCGCCAGCAGCCAAGAGACAGGGGGATACTATGGCTACACCTTC. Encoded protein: CASSQETGGYYGYTF.

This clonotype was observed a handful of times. CDR3 sequence (DNA): TGTGCCAGCAGTTTAGGCCAGGAGTATGGCTACACCTTC. It specifies CASSLGQEYGYTF. The V call is TRBV27, the J call TRBJ1-2; D unresolved. The CDR3 runs 13 residues. Deletions cut 2 bases from V and 5 bases from J, with 9 bases between. CDR1 is MNHEY, CDR2 SMNVEV, per germline (reference sequence).

The CDR3 DNA follows: TGTGCCAGCAGTTTAGGCTCAGCACTCTTTGAAGCTTTCTTT. As protein: CASSLGSALFEAFF. V usage is TRBV12-3 or TRBV12-4 and J usage is TRBJ1-1, with D hard to call. The CDR3 is made up of 14 amino acids. V was shortened by 1 base and J by 7 bases, with 13 bases between the two germline ends.

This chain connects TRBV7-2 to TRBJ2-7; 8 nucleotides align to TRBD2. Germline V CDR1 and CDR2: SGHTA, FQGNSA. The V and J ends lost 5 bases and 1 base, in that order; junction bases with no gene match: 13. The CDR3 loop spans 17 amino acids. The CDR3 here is CASSLPTSGTLSYEQYF. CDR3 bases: TGTGCCAGCAGCCTCCCAACTAGCGGCACGCTGTCCTACGAGCAGTACTTC.

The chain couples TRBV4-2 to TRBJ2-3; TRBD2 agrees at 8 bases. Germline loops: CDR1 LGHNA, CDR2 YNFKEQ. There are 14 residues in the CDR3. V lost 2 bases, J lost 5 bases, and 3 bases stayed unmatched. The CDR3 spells CASSQRLAGDTQYF. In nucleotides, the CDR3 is TGTGCCAGCAGCCAACGGCTAGCGGGAGATACGCAGTATTTT.

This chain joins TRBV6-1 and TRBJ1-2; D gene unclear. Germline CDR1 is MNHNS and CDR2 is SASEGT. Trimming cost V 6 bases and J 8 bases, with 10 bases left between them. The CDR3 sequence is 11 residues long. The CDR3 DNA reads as TGTGCCAGCAGGGAGCCGGTGGGCTACACCTTC. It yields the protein CASREPVGYTF.

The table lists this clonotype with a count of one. This CDR3 reads CAWSSGLLAGGHQPPDTQYF. In DNA, the CDR3 is TGTGCCTGGAGCAGCGGGTTACTAGCGGGGGGGCACCAGCCCCCAGATACGCAGTATTTT. The chain recombines TRBV30 with TRBJ2-3; TRBD2 aligns across 13 bases. Germline CDR1 reads GTSNPN; CDR2 reads SVGIG (reference sequence). The junction had 19 bases not matched to a gene; V was cut back by 3 bases and J by 4 bases. This CDR3 has 20 amino acids.

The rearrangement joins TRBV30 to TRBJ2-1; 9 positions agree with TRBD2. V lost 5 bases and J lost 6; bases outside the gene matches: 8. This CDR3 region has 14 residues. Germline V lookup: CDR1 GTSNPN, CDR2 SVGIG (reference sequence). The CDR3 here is CAWAPGLAGNEQFF. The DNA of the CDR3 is TGTGCCTGGGCCCCGGGACTAGCCGGCAATGAGCAGTTCTTC.

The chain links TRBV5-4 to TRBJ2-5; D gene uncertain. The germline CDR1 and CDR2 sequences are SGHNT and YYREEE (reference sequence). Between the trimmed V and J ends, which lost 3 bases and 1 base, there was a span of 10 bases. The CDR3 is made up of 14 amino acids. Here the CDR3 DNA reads TGTGCCAGCAGCTCCCTGGAAACCCAAGAGACCCAGTACTTC. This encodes CASSSLETQETQYF.

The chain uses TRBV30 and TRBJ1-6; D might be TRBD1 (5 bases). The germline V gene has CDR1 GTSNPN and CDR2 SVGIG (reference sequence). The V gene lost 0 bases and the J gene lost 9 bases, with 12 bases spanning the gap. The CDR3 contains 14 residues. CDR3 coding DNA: TGTGCCTGGAGTGTGGCAGGGCCGAGTTCACCCCTCCACTTT. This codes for CAWSVAGPSSPLHF.

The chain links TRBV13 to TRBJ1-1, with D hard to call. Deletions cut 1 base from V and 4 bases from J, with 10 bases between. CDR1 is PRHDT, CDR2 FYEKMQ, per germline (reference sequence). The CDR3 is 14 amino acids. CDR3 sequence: CASSLDPWGTEAFF. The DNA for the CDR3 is TGTGCCAGCAGCTTAGACCCCTGGGGCACTGAAGCTTTCTTT. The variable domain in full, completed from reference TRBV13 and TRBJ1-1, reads AAGVIQSPRHLIKEKRETATLKCYPIPRHDTVYWYQQGPGQDPQFLISFYEKMQSDKGSIPDRFSAQQFSDYHSELNMSSLELGDSALYFCASSLDPWGTEAFFGQGTRLTVV.

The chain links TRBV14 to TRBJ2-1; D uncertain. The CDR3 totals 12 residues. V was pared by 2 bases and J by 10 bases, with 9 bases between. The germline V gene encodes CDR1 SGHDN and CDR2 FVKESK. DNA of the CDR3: TGTGCCAGCAGCCAAAACGAGGCGGAGCAGTTCTTC. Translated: CASSQNEAEQFF.

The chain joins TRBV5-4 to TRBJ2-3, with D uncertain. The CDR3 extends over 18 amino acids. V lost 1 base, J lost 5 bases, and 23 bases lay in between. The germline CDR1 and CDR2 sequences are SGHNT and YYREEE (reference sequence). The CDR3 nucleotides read TGTGCCAGCAGCTTGTCCACCCTAATAGCACAAGAGCGAGATACGCAGTATTTT. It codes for CASSLSTLIAQERDTQYF. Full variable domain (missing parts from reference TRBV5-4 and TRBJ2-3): ETGVTQSPTHLIKTRGQQVTLRCSSQSGHNTVSWYQQALGQGPQFIFQYYREEENGRGNFPPRFSGLQFPNYSSELNVNALELDDSALYLCASSLSTLIAQERDTQYFGPGTRLTVL.

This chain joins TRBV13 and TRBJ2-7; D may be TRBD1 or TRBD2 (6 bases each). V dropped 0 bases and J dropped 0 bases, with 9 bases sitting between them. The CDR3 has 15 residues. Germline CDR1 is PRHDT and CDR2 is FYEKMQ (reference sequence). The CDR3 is CASSLGGGFSYEQYF. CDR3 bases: TGTGCCAGCAGCTTAGGGGGGGGCTTCTCCTACGAGCAGTACTTC.

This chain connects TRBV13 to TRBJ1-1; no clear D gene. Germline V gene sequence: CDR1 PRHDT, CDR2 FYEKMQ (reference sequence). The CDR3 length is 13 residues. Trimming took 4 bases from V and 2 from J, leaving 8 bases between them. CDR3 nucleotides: TGTGCCAGCAGCTCCCCAGCAAACACTGAAGCTTTCTTT. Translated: CASSSPANTEAFF.

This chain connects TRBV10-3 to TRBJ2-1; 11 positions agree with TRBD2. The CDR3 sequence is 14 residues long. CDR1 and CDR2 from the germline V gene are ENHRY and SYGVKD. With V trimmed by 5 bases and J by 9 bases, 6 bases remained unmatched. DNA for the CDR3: TGTGCCATCAGTCAACTAGCGGGGGCCGGTGAGCAGTTCTTC. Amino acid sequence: CAISQLAGAGEQFF.

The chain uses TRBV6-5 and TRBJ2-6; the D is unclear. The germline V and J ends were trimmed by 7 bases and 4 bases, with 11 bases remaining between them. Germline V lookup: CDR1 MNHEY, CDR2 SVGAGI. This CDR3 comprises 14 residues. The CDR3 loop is CASTSSSGANVLTF. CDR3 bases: TGTGCCAGCACATCGAGCTCGGGGGCCAACGTCCTGACTTTC.

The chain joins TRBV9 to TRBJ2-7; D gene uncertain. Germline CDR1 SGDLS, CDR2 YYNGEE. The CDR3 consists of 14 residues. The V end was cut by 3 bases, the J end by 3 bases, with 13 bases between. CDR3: CASSGGPDGYEQYF. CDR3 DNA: TGTGCCAGCAGCGGAGGACCTGATGGCTACGAGCAGTACTTC. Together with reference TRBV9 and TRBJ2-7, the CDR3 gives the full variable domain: DSGVTQTPKHLITATGQRVTLRCSPRSGDLSVYWYQQSLDQGLQFLIQYYNGEERAKGNILERFSAQQFPDLHSELNLSSLELGDSALYFCASSGGPDGYEQYFGPGTRLTVT.

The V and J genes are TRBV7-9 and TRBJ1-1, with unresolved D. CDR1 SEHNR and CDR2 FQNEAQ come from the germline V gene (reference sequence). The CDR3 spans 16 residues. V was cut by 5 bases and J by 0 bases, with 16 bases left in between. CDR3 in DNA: TGTGCCAGCAGCACGACTCTCGACACTCTGAACACTGAAGCTTTCTTT. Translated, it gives CASSTTLDTLNTEAFF.

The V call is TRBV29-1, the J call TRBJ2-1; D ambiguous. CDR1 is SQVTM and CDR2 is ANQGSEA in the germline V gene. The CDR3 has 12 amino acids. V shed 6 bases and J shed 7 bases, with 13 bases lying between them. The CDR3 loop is CSVDDMENEQFF. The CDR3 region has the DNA TGCAGCGTAGACGACATGGAGAATGAGCAGTTCTTC.

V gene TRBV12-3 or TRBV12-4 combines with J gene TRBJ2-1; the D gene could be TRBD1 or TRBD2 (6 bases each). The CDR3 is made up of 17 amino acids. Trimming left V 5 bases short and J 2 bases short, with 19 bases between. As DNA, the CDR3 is TGTGCCAGCAGTGGGGGCCTATGGGGGGAAACCTACAATGAGCAGTTCTTC. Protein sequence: CASSGGLWGETYNEQFF.

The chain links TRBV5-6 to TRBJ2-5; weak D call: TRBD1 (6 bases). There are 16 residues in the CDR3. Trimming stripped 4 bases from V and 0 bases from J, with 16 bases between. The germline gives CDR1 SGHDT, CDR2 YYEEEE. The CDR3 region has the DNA TGTGCCAGCAGCAACAGGGCCGAAGGGTACCAAGAGACCCAGTACTTC. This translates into CASSNRAEGYQETQYF. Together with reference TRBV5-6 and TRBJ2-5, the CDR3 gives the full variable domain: DAGVTQSPTHLIKTRGQQVTLRCSPKSGHDTVSWYQQALGQGPQFIFQYYEEEERQRGNFPDRFSGHQFPNYSSELNVNALLLGDSALYLCASSNRAEGYQETQYFGPGTRLLVL.

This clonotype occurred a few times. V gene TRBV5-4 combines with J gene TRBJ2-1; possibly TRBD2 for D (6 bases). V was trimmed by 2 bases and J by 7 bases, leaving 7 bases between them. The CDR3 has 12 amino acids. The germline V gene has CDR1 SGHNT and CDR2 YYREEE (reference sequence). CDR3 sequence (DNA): TGTGCCAGCAGCTTCGGAGGGAATGAGCAGTTCTTC. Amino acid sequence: CASSFGGNEQFF.

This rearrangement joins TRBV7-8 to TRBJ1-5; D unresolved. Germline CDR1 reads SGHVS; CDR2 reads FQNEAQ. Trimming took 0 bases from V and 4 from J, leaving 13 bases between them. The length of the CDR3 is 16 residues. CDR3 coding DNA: TGTGCCAGCAGCTTAGCAGGGTGGAACTTGAATCAGCCCCAGCATTTT. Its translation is CASSLAGWNLNQPQHF.

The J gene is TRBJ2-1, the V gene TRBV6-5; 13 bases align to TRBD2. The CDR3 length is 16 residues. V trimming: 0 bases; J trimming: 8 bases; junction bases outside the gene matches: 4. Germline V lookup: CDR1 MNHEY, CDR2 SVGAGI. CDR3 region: CASSYSTSGRLDEQFF. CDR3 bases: TGTGCCAGCAGTTACTCGACTAGCGGGAGGTTAGATGAGCAGTTCTTC.